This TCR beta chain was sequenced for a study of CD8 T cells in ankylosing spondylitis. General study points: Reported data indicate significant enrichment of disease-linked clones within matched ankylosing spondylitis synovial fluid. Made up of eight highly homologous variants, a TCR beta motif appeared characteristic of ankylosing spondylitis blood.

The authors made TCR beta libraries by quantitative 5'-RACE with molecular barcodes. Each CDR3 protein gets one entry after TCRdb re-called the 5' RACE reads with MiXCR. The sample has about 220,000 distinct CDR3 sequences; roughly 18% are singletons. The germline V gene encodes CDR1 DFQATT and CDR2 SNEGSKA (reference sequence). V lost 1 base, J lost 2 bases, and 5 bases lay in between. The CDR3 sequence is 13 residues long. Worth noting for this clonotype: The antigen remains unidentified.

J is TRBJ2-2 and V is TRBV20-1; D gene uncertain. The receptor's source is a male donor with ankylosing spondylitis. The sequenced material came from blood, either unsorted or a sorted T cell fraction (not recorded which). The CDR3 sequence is CSARGLNTGELFF. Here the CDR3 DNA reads TGCAGTGCTAGAGGACTTAACACCGGGGAGCTGTTTTTT.